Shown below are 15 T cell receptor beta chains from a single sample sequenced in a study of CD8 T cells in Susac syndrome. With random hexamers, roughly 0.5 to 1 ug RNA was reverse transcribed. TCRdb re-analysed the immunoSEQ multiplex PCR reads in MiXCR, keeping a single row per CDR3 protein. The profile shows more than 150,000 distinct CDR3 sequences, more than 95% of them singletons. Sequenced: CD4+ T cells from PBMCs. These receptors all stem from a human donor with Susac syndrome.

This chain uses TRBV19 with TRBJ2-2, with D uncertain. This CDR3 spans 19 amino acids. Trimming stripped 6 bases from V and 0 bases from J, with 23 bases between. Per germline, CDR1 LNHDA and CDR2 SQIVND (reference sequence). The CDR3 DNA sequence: TGTGCCAGTAGGAAGGTGAAGTTCAACTTACCCCCGAACACCGGGGAGCTGTTTTTT. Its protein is CASRKVKFNLPPNTGELFF. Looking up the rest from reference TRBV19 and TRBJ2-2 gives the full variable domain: DGGITQSPKYLFRKEGQNVTLSCEQNLNHDAMYWYRQDPGQGLRLIYYSQIVNDFQKGDIAEGYSVSREKKESFPLTVTSAQKNPTAFYLCASRKVKFNLPPNTGELFFGEGSRLTVL.

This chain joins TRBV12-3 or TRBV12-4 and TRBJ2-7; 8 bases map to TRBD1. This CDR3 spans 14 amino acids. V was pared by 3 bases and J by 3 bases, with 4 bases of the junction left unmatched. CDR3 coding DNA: TGTGCCAGCAGTTTTGGACAGGGAGGCTACGAGCAGTACTTC. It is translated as CASSFGQGGYEQYF.

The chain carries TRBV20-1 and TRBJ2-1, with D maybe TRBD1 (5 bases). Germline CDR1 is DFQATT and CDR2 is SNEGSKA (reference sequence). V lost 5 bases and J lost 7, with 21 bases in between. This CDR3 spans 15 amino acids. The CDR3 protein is CSAAPTAKGLNEQFF. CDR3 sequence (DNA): TGCAGTGCTGCCCCGACAGCAAAGGGATTGAATGAGCAGTTCTTC.

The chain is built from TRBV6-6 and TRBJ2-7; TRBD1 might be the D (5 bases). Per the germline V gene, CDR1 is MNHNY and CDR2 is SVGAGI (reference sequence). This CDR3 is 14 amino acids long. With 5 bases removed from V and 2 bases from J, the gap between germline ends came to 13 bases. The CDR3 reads CASSPQGLTYEQYV. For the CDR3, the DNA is TGTGCCAGCAGTCCGCAGGGTTTGACCTACGAGCAGTACGTC.

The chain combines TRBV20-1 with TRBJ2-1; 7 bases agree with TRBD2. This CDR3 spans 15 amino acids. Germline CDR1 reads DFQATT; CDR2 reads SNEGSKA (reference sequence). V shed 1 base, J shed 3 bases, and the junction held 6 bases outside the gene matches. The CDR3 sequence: CSARASGVSYNEQFF. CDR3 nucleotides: TGCAGTGCTAGAGCCAGCGGGGTGAGCTACAATGAGCAGTTCTTC.

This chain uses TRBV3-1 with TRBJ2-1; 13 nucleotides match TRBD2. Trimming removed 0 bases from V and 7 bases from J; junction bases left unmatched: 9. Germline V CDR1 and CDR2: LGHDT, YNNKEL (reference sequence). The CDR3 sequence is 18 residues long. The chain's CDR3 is CASSQDLGLAGPGNEQFF. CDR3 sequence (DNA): TGTGCCAGCAGCCAAGATCTGGGACTAGCGGGGCCGGGGAATGAGCAGTTCTTC.

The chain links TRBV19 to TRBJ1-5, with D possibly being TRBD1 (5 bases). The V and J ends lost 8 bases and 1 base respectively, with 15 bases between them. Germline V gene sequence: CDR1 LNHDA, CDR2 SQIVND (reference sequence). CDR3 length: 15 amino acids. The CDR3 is CASHNQGPSNQPQHF. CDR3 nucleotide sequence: TGTGCCAGTCACAACCAGGGACCGAGCAATCAGCCCCAGCATTTT.

For the CDR3, the DNA is TGCGCCAGCAGCCTACCAAGTGGGGCAGATACGCAGTATTTT. Amino acid sequence: CASSLPSGADTQYF. V gene TRBV5-1 combines with J gene TRBJ2-3; D is undetermined. This CDR3 is 14 amino acids long. The ends were cut back, 4 bases at V and 4 bases at J, with 13 bases in the middle. The germline gives CDR1 SGHRS, CDR2 YFSETQ.

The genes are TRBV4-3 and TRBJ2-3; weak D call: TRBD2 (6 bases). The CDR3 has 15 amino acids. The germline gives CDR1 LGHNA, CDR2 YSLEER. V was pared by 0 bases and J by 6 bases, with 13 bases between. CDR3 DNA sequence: TGCGCCAGCAGCCAAGACCGGGCGGGGAAGGATACGCAGTATTTT. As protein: CASSQDRAGKDTQYF.

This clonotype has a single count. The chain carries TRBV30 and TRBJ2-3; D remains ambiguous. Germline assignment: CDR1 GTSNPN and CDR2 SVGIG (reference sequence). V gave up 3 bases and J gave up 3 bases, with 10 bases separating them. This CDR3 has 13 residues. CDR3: CAWRPPRTDTQYF. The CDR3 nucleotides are TGTGCCTGGAGGCCACCTAGGACAGATACGCAGTATTTT.

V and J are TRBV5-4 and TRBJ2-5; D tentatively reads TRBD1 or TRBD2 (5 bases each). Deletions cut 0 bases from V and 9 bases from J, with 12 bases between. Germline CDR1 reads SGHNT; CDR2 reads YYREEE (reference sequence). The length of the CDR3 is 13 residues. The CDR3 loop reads CASSLGREGSQYF. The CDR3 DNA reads TGTGCCAGCAGCTTGGGTCGTGAGGGGTCCCAGTACTTC.

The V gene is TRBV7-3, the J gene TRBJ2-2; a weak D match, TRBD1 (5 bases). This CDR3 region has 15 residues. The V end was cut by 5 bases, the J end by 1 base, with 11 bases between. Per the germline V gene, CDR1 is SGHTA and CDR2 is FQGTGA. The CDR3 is CASSPGPQNTGELFF. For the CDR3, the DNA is TGTGCCAGCAGCCCAGGGCCACAGAACACCGGGGAGCTGTTTTTT.

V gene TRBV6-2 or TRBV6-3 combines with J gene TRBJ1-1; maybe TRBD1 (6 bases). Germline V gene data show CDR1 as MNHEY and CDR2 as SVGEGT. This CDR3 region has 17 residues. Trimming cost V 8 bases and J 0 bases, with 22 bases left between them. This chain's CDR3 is CASSKGRRGTMNTEAFF. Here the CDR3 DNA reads TGTGCCAGCTCCAAGGGTCGCAGGGGAACTATGAACACTGAAGCTTTCTTT.

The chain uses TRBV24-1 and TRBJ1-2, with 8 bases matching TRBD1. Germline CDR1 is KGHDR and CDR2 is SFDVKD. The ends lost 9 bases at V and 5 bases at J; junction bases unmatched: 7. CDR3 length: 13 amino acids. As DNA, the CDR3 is TGTGCCACCCGTGGGACAGGCGCTTATGGCTACACCTTC. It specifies CATRGTGAYGYTF.

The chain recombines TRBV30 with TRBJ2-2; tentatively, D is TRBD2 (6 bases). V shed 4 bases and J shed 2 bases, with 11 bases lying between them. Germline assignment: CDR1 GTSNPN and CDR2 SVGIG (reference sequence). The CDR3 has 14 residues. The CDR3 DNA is TGTGCCTGGATGGGGACTCTTAACACCGGGGAGCTGTTTTTT. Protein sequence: CAWMGTLNTGELFF.